This entry is about one TCR beta chain. This entry is derived from a study of blood T cell repertoires in COVID-19. TCRdb's copy holds only in-frame clones and misses some; the assay was immunoSEQ multiplex PCR. Among around 300,000 clones listed, 88% were seen once. The clonotype originates from a man aged 25-45 years who had recovered from COVID-19. The sample consisted of PBMCs or T cells enriched from blood (not recorded which).

CDR3 amino acids: CASSVVREGNTIYF. DNA of the CDR3: TGTGCCAGCAGCGTAGTCCGAGAGGGAAACACCATATATTTT. The V call is TRBV9, the J call TRBJ1-3; no definite D call. Between the trimmed V and J ends, which lost 0 bases and 4 bases, there was a span of 8 bases. Germline V gene data show CDR1 as SGDLS and CDR2 as YYNGEE. This CDR3 is 14 amino acids long.